The present T cell receptor beta chain was sequenced within a study of T cells in Graves' hyperthyroidism and ophthalmopathy. Study-wide results and limits: Most thyroid clonotypes expanded above 0.001 were also detected in blood.

Any symptoms of ophthalmopathy came after the first hyperthyroidism diagnosis, from which the blood sample dates. Amplification yielded TCR beta CDR3 regions, with RNA transcripts as the source. Researchers ran a first-round RT-PCR on the TCR CDR3 using the HTBI primer set. TCRdb ran MiXCR on the multiplex PCR reads and lists one entry per CDR3 protein. The repertoire consists of about 580,000 distinct CDR3 sequences, with approximately 15% occurring once and the leading ten covering approximately 5.7%. As regards this clonotype: The target antigen is unknown.

This CDR3 region has 17 residues. Trimming took 5 bases from V and 8 from J; bases not matched to a gene: 9. Germline assignment: CDR1 SGHNT and CDR2 YENEEA. The specimen was blood. The chain combines TRBV11-3 with TRBJ2-1, with 16 bases matching TRBD2. The receptor's source is a woman aged 25 to 39 with Graves' hyperthyroidism that later progressed to Graves' ophthalmopathy. The CDR3 region is CASSHGTSGRAVYEQFF. DNA for the CDR3: TGTGCCAGCAGCCATGGGACTAGCGGGAGGGCCGTATATGAGCAGTTCTTC.